These 8 T cell receptor beta chains originate from one sample sequenced in a study of T-cell memory formation after mild COVID-19. MiXCR, applied by TCRdb to the 5' RACE reads, yields one record per CDR3 protein. The repertoire consists of a few hundred thousand distinct CDR3 sequences, with roughly a fifth occurring once and the leading ten covering around 21%. The sequenced sample was PBMCs or a T cell subset sorted from them (not recorded which). All receptors come from a man aged 18-30 years who had mild COVID-19 (a few samples of this study predate the infection). Cell type and time point are not known.

The chain links TRBV7-9 to TRBJ2-3, with 8 bases identical to TRBD2. The CDR3 contains 14 residues. Germline V lookup: CDR1 SEHNR, CDR2 FQNEAQ (reference sequence). The trim removed 8 bases at V and 7 bases at J, leaving 11 bases unmatched. DNA for the CDR3: TGTGCCAGCCAGCAAGCCGGGGGGGGAAATACGCAGTATTTT. Amino acids: CASQQAGGGNTQYF.

This clonotype has just a few counts. The V and J genes are TRBV2 and TRBJ1-1, with D possibly matching TRBD1 (6 bases). From germline, CDR1 is SNHLY and CDR2 FYNNEI. This CDR3 spans 12 amino acids. The ends were cut back, 6 bases at V and 10 bases at J, with 15 bases in the middle. CDR3 protein: CASSPYRDPAFF. The CDR3 nucleotides are TGTGCCAGCAGCCCCTACAGGGATCCAGCTTTCTTT.

The gene calls are TRBV4-2 and TRBJ2-7; D unresolved. V was cut by 4 bases and J by 7 bases, with 11 bases left in between. Per germline, CDR1 LGHNA and CDR2 YNFKEQ. The CDR3 has 12 residues. CDR3 protein: CASSRLGPEQYF. DNA for the CDR3: TGTGCCAGCAGCCGTTTAGGTCCGGAGCAGTACTTC.

This clonotype was counted only a few times. One end of the junction does not line up with germline, which may come from a read error. The rearrangement uses TRBV7-3 and TRBJ2-6; D possibly matches TRBD1 or TRBD2 (5 bases each). Looked up from germline, CDR1 is SGHTA and CDR2 is FQGTGA. This CDR3 has 17 amino acids. The CDR3 protein is CASSLTGTPSGANVLTF. The DNA of the CDR3 is TGTGCCAGCAGTTTAACCGGGACGCCCTCTGGGGCCAACGTCCTGACTTTC.

The chain employs TRBV3-1 and TRBJ2-5; the match to TRBD2 covers 9 bases. The V gene's germline CDR1 is LGHDT and CDR2 YNNKEL (reference sequence). The CDR3 is 16 residues long. The ends lost 0 bases at V and 3 bases at J; junction bases unmatched: 5. The CDR3 nucleotides read TGTGCCAGCAGCCAAGATCACCTAGCGGGGAAAGAGACCCAGTACTTC. Translating it yields CASSQDHLAGKETQYF.

V is TRBV12-3 or TRBV12-4 and J is TRBJ1-1, with D tentatively TRBD1 (5 bases). Trimming removed 9 bases from V and 6 bases from J, with 17 bases in between. The CDR3 is 13 amino acids. CDR3 residues: CASSRQGRSEAFF. In nucleotides, the CDR3 is TGTGCCAGTTCCCGGCAGGGTAGGTCTGAAGCTTTCTTT.

The rearrangement links TRBV12-3 or TRBV12-4 to TRBJ1-3, with D hard to call. This CDR3 has 14 amino acids. Trimming took off 1 base at V and 1 base at J, with 5 bases between the two ends. The CDR3 sequence is CASSLGFSGNTIYF. CDR3 DNA sequence: TGTGCCAGCAGTTTAGGATTTTCTGGAAACACCATATATTTT.

This clonotype showed up just a few times. The junction differs from germline at one of its ends, possibly a read error. The rearrangement links TRBV19 to TRBJ2-2; possible D gene TRBD2, 6 bases. The CDR3 consists of 11 residues. From germline, CDR1 is LNHDA and CDR2 SQIVND (reference sequence). CDR3 DNA sequence: TGTGCCAGTAGTATAACGGGGGACCTGTTTTTT. Amino acid sequence: CASSITGDLFF.